This T cell receptor (beta chain) was found in a study of memory CD4+ T cells and cytomegalovirus serostatus. Single viable CD3+CD4+CD8-CD45RO+ cells were sorted as the memory CD4+ T cells. Serostatus was set by detecting CMV pp150, pp28, p38, p52 IgG. The CDR3 covers 14 residues. In germline, CDR1 is MDHEN, CDR2 SYDVKM. J gave up 0 bases and V 7 bases, and 3 bases lay outside the gene matches. Study-wide points: Repertoires predicted CMV serostatus with median bootstrapped AUC of approximately 0.95.

TCRdb keeps only in-frame clones here, not all; method: immunoSEQ multiplex PCR. The sample yields about 45,000 clones, under 80% seen once. To note about this clone: Its antigen is not identified.

Sequenced sample: memory CD4+ T cells from blood. The receptor comes from an adult in good health and CMV-seronegative. The chain links TRBV28 to TRBJ2-7; 10 bases are shared with TRBD2. The CDR3 sequence is CASNKRGGSYEQYF. The CDR3 DNA reads TGTGCCAGCAATAAGCGGGGGGGCTCCTACGAGCAGTACTTC.